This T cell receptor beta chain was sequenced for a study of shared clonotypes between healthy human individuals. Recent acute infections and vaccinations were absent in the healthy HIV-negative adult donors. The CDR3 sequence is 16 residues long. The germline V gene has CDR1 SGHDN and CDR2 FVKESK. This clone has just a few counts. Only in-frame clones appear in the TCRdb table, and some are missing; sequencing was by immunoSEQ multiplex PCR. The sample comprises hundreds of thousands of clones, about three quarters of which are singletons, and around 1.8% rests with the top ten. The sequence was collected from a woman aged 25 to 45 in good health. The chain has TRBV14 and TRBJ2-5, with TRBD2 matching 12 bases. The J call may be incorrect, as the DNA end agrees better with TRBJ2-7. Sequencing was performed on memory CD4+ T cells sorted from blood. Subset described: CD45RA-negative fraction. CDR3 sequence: CASSPNRLAGADEQYF. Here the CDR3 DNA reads TGTGCCAGCAGCCCGAACCGACTAGCGGGAGCGGACGAGCAGTACTTC.